Each of the 9 T cell receptor beta chains below was sequenced from the same sample in a study of T cells in Graves' hyperthyroidism and ophthalmopathy. RNA transcripts gave rise to amplified TCR beta CDR3 regions. Carried out on the TCR CDR3, a first-round RT-PCR used the HTBI primer set. TCRdb passed the multiplex PCR reads through MiXCR, listing each CDR3 protein once. Here the sample spans 450,000 to 600,000 distinct CDR3 sequences, 20% being singletons. The sample consisted of blood. All receptors come from a man aged 40-49 years with Graves' ophthalmopathy.

This rearrangement joins TRBV7-3 to TRBJ2-2; a possible D gene is TRBD2 (5 bases). CDR3 length: 13 amino acids. V shed 11 bases and J shed 1 base, with 11 bases lying between them. Looked up from germline, CDR1 is SGHTA and CDR2 is FQGTGA. The CDR3 region is CAEAGENTGELFF. The CDR3 DNA is TGTGCCGAGGCCGGGGAGAACACCGGGGAGCTGTTTTTT.

J is TRBJ2-1 and V is TRBV7-3; D gene ambiguous. Per the germline V gene, CDR1 is SGHTA and CDR2 is FQGTGA. V lost 3 bases and J lost 4, with 7 bases in between. This CDR3 has 13 residues. The CDR3 sequence is CASSFFPYNEQFF. CDR3 in DNA: TGTGCCAGCAGCTTCTTTCCTTACAATGAGCAGTTCTTC.

This clonotype came up many times. The CDR3 loop is CASSPPGQNTEAFF. The CDR3 DNA is TGTGCCAGCTCACCTCCGGGACAGAACACTGAAGCTTTCTTT. The V gene is TRBV18, the J gene TRBJ1-1; a weak D match, TRBD1 (6 bases). CDR1 is KGHSH, CDR2 LQKENI, per germline. The CDR3 is 14 residues long. Trimming stripped 3 bases from V and 1 base from J, with 9 bases between.

V gene TRBV5-1 combines with J gene TRBJ2-5; D gene ambiguous. Germline V lookup: CDR1 SGHRS, CDR2 YFSETQ. Trimming left V 0 bases short and J 5 bases short, with 14 bases between. This CDR3 region has 15 residues. For the CDR3, the DNA is TGCGCCAGCAGCTTGGGGCCAGTCATTCCGGAGACCCAGTACTTC. Amino acids: CASSLGPVIPETQYF.

The V gene is TRBV6-1, the J gene TRBJ1-1; D possibly corresponds to TRBD1 (5 bases). Germline CDR1 MNHNS, CDR2 SASEGT. V was pared by 6 bases and J by 1 base, with 15 bases between. This CDR3 has 15 amino acids. Here the CDR3 reads CASRHTGGENTEAFF. The CDR3 DNA is TGTGCCAGCAGACATACCGGGGGTGAGAACACTGAAGCTTTCTTT.

The gene calls are TRBV11-2 and TRBJ1-2, with 12 bases matching TRBD1. The V gene end was trimmed by 8 bases and the J gene end by 8 bases; junction bases not matched to a gene: 12. The V gene's germline CDR1 is SGHAT and CDR2 FQNNGV. This CDR3 has 15 residues. Here the CDR3 DNA reads TGTGCCAGCCATCCTCCGGGACAGGGGGCGCGGGGCTACACCTTC. This translates into CASHPPGQGARGYTF.

The gene calls are TRBV2 and TRBJ1-1; TRBD1 matches at 7 bases. Germline V gives CDR1 SNHLY, CDR2 FYNNEI. The ends lost 6 bases at V and 1 base at J; junction bases unmatched: 8. The CDR3 runs 15 residues. The CDR3 DNA sequence: TGTGCCAGCAGCCGCTTCGGGACAGAGAACACTGAAGCTTTCTTT. Its translation is CASSRFGTENTEAFF. Full variable domain (rest looked up from reference TRBV2 and TRBJ1-1): EPEVTQTPSHQVTQMGQEVILRCVPISNHLYFYWYRQILGQKVEFLVSFYNNEISEKSEIFDDQFSVERPDGSNFTLKIRSTKLEDSAMYFCASSRFGTENTEAFFGQGTRLTVV.

J is TRBJ2-7 and V is TRBV2; no clear D gene. V was cut by 7 bases and J by 9 bases, with 10 bases left in between. Germline lookup yields CDR1 SNHLY and CDR2 FYNNEI. The CDR3 contains 10 residues. The CDR3 nucleotides are TGTGCCAGCACACTTAACGGGCAGTACTTC. This gives the protein CASTLNGQYF.

This clonotype has a handful of counts. The rearrangement uses TRBV4-3 and TRBJ2-2, with D unresolved. The ends were cut back, 0 bases at V and 3 bases at J, with 11 bases in the middle. The CDR3 totals 16 residues. Germline CDR1 LGHNA, CDR2 YSLEER. The CDR3 region is CASSQDLIADTGELFF. CDR3 in DNA: TGCGCCAGCAGCCAAGATTTGATCGCCGACACCGGGGAGCTGTTTTTT.